The rows below give T cell receptor beta chains drawn from one sample of a study of beta chain features in type 1 diabetes. Some clones are missing from TCRdb's copy, which holds only in-frame ones; the method was immunoSEQ multiplex PCR. The sample has 600,000 to 700,000 clones; roughly 12% are singletons. Sequenced: naive CD4+ T cells from blood. These receptors were obtained from a man aged 30 to 45 with type 1 diabetes. Both conserved end residues are part of each CDR3. D genes are given only for firm matches. Size is stated for part of the rows, as once, few or many counts, or as a class when the clone is expanded.

D gene	CDR3 length	clone size	V gene	J gene	CDR3 protein	CDR3 DNA
TRBD2	14	few	TRBV25-1	TRBJ2-1	CASRLAGAYDEQFF	TGTGCCAGCAGACTAGCGGGGGCGTACGATGAGCAGTTCTTC
NA	12	few	TRBV29-1	TRBJ2-3	CSPRAGSDTQYF	TGCAGCCCGAGGGCCGGATCAGATACGCAGTATTTT
NA	13	few	TRBV5-8	TRBJ1-6	CASNLRDGSPLHF	TGTGCCAGCAACCTCAGGGATGGATCACCCCTCCACTTT
NA	15	NA	TRBV29-1	TRBJ2-4	CSVRRQELAKNIQYF	TGCAGCGTGAGAAGACAGGAACTAGCCAAAAACATTCAGTACTTC
NA	13	NA	TRBV6-5	TRBJ2-1	CASSYGAANEQFF	TGTGCCAGCAGTTACGGGGCGGCCAATGAGCAGTTCTTC
TRBD1	12	NA	TRBV2	TRBJ2-7	CASSGQGFEQYF	TGTGCCAGCAGTGGACAGGGGTTCGAGCAGTACTTC
NA	12	NA	TRBV28	TRBJ2-7	CASSPGTYEQYF	TGTGCCAGCAGTCCCGGGACCTACGAGCAGTACTTC
NA	12	few	TRBV29-1	TRBJ1-4	CSVGSDREKLFF	TGCAGCGTTGGCTCCGACAGAGAAAAACTGTTTTTT
NA	13	NA	TRBV6-5	TRBJ2-7	CASSPRDFYEQYF	TGTGCCAGCAGTCCTCGGGATTTTTACGAGCAGTACTTC
NA	12	few	TRBV30	TRBJ1-2	CAWSTTGDGYTF	TGTGCCTGGAGTACGACCGGGGATGGCTACACCTTC
TRBD1	16	few	TRBV6-6	TRBJ1-2	CASSYFSRQGRDGYTF	TGTGCCAGCAGTTATTTCTCAAGACAGGGCAGGGATGGCTACACCTTC
TRBD2	15	NA	TRBV6-5	TRBJ2-3	CASSTGLGGPDTQYF	TGTGCCAGCAGTACGGGACTAGGGGGGCCAGATACGCAGTATTTT
TRBD1	16	few	TRBV7-2	TRBJ1-5	CASSLVGTGMGQPQHF	TGTGCCAGCAGCTTAGTGGGGACAGGGATGGGTCAGCCCCAGCATTTT
NA	11	NA	TRBV30	TRBJ1-4	CAWSGGVGLFF	TGTGCCTGGAGTGGAGGGGTGGGACTGTTTTTT
NA	17	few	TRBV27	TRBJ1-2	CASSPGGFGGRLKGYTF	TGTGCCAGCAGTCCCGGGGGCTTCGGGGGGCGCCTCAAGGGCTACACCTTC
TRBD1	17	NA	TRBV4-1	TRBJ2-2	CASSQDPRDRDTGELFF	TGCGCCAGCAGCCAAGATCCGCGGGACAGGGATACCGGGGAGCTGTTTTTT
TRBD1	16	NA	TRBV28	TRBJ1-6	CASSGGGTADNSPLHF	TGTGCCAGCAGTGGAGGGGGGACAGCCGATAATTCACCCCTCCACTTT
NA	14	many	TRBV2	TRBJ1-3	CASSPQEYGNTIYF	TGTGCCAGCAGTCCACAGGAATACGGAAACACCATATATTTT
NA	15	once	TRBV11-3	TRBJ2-3	CASSFRSGSTDTQYF	TGTGCCAGCAGCTTTCGCAGCGGTAGCACAGATACGCAGTATTTT
TRBD1	16	few	TRBV29-1	TRBJ2-7	CSVVKGLGTASYEQYF	TGCAGCGTTGTCAAAGGTTTGGGGACAGCCTCCTACGAGCAGTACTTC
TRBD1	11	NA	TRBV7-9	TRBJ2-4	CASSADRGEYF	TGTGCCAGCAGCGCTGACAGGGGGGAGTACTTC
NA	12	few	TRBV28	TRBJ1-4	CASSSTVEKLFF	TGTGCCAGCAGTTCCACAGTGGAAAAACTGTTTTTT
NA	16	few	TRBV23-1	TRBJ1-1	CASSQSEGEMNTEAFF	TGCGCCAGCAGTCAATCGGAAGGCGAAATGAACACTGAAGCTTTCTTT
NA	12	few	TRBV10-3	TRBJ2-7	CAIRDGTYEQYF	TGTGCCATCAGGGACGGGACCTACGAGCAGTACTTC
NA	15	few	TRBV4-2	TRBJ1-3	CASSQERRPGNTIYF	TGTGCCAGCAGCCAAGAGAGGAGGCCCGGAAACACCATATATTTT
TRBD1	14	NA	TRBV6-5	TRBJ2-7	CASSYRDRGYEQYF	TGTGCCAGCAGCTACCGGGACAGGGGCTACGAGCAGTACTTC
TRBD1	16	NA	TRBV5-1	TRBJ2-1	CASSPDRGANYNEQFF	TGCGCCAGCAGCCCCGACAGGGGGGCAAACTACAATGAGCAGTTCTTC
TRBD1	14	NA	TRBV5-1	TRBJ2-2	CASSKGQLTGELFF	TGCGCCAGCAGCAAGGGACAGTTGACCGGGGAGCTGTTTTTT
TRBD1	14	NA	TRBV27	TRBJ1-1	CASSLRQGNTEAFF	TGTGCCAGCAGTTTAAGACAGGGGAACACTGAAGCTTTCTTT
TRBD2	18	NA	TRBV9	TRBJ2-5	CASSPTSGGAPVRETQYF	TGTGCCAGCAGCCCAACTAGCGGGGGGGCCCCTGTCCGGGAGACCCAGTACTTC
NA	16	NA	TRBV9	TRBJ2-5	CASSPSQTGTQETQYF	TGTGCCAGCAGCCCATCCCAGACAGGGACTCAAGAGACCCAGTACTTC
NA	13	NA	TRBV2	TRBJ1-5	CASSVYSNQPQHF	TGTGCCAGCAGTGTGTATAGCAATCAGCCCCAGCATTTT
NA	14	NA	TRBV27	TRBJ1-6	CASSFKPYNSPLHF	TGTGCCAGCAGTTTTAAACCCTATAATTCACCCCTCCACTTT
NA	15	few	TRBV10-3	TRBJ2-6	CAISESGAGANVLTF	TGTGCCATCAGTGAGTCAGGGGCTGGGGCCAACGTCCTGACTTTC
NA	13	few	TRBV19	TRBJ2-4	CASSIGTLGKQYF	TGTGCCAGTAGTATTGGGACTCTAGGTAAACAGTACTTC
NA	11	few	TRBV30	TRBJ2-5	CAWSAEETQYF	TGTGCCTGGAGTGCGGAAGAGACCCAGTACTTC
NA	16	few	TRBV5-1	TRBJ2-4	CASSLESGTTKNIQYF	TGCGCCAGCAGCTTGGAATCTGGGACAACCAAAAACATTCAGTACTTC
NA	14	NA	TRBV14	TRBJ2-7	CASSHRFRGDEQYF	TGTGCCAGCAGCCATAGGTTTAGGGGCGACGAGCAGTACTTC
TRBD1	12	NA	TRBV5-6	TRBJ2-7	CASNQGAGEQYF	TGTGCCAGCAATCAGGGGGCTGGAGAGCAGTACTTC
TRBD1	15	few	TRBV7-9	TRBJ1-3	CASSPLTGRGNTIYF	TGTGCCAGCAGCCCGCTGACAGGGAGAGGAAACACCATATATTTT
NA	13	few	TRBV5-6	TRBJ1-1	CASSLWLNTEAFF	TGTGCCAGCAGCTTGTGGTTGAACACTGAAGCTTTCTTT